Below, 17 T cell receptor beta chains from the same sample are listed, as sequenced in a study of PD-1 blockade in classical Hodgkin lymphoma. All trial patients relapsed after autologous stem cell transplantation. The protocol was immunoSEQ multiplex PCR, while the TCRdb copy is restricted to in-frame clones and leaves out a portion. The data contain 60,000 to 65,000 clones, more than 70% of them singletons. The sample was peripheral blood mononuclear cells (PBMCs), taken at baseline. Every receptor here comes from a human donor with classical Hodgkin lymphoma.

This clone has just a few counts. V usage is TRBV19 and J usage is TRBJ2-1; 9 positions agree with TRBD2. The CDR3 is 15 amino acids. J lost 4 bases, V lost 5 bases, and 6 bases had no gene match. Looked up from germline, CDR1 is LNHDA and CDR2 is SQIVND (reference sequence). CDR3 sequence: CASSPLAGSYNEQFF. The CDR3 DNA reads as TGTGCCAGTAGTCCTCTAGCGGGGTCGTACAATGAGCAGTTCTTC.

The table lists this clone with a few counts. This chain connects TRBV18 to TRBJ1-1; D perhaps matches TRBD1 (5 bases). Per germline, CDR1 KGHSH and CDR2 LQKENI. The CDR3 loop spans 12 amino acids. V dropped 0 bases and J dropped 10 bases, with 9 bases sitting between them. The CDR3 spells CASSPPKGAAFF. The CDR3 nucleotides read TGTGCCAGCTCACCACCGAAAGGGGCAGCTTTCTTT.

The rearrangement links TRBV18 to TRBJ1-1; D gene unclear. Germline lookup yields CDR1 KGHSH and CDR2 LQKENI. The CDR3 sequence is 13 residues long. V shed 7 bases and J shed 1 base, with 10 bases lying between them. In DNA, the CDR3 is TGTGCCAGCTTGCGGGAGGCGAACACTGAAGCTTTCTTT. Amino acids: CASLREANTEAFF.

The CDR3 sequence is CASSASGPGRGGEQYF. The CDR3 nucleotides are TGTGCCAGCAGCGCCTCCGGTCCAGGTCGGGGGGGAGAGCAGTACTTC. J is TRBJ2-7 and V is TRBV13, with TRBD2 matching 8 bases. Germline loops: CDR1 PRHDT, CDR2 FYEKMQ (reference sequence). The V segment lost 5 bases and the J segment 7 bases; nucleotides outside the gene matches: 16. There are 16 residues in the CDR3.

The rearrangement joins TRBV14 to TRBJ1-2; D may be TRBD1 (5 bases). Trimming removed 6 bases at V and 5 bases at J, with 16 bases between. This CDR3 has 14 residues. CDR1 SGHDN and CDR2 FVKESK come from the germline V gene. This chain's CDR3 is CASRPGAGWYGYTF. As DNA, the CDR3 is TGTGCCAGCAGGCCCGGGGCAGGGTGGTATGGCTACACCTTC.

This rearrangement joins TRBV13 to TRBJ1-1; possibly TRBD1 for D (5 bases). There are 15 residues in the CDR3. Germline CDR1 is PRHDT and CDR2 is FYEKMQ (reference sequence). The V end lost 3 bases, the J end lost 3 bases, and 14 bases lay between the germline ends. The CDR3 bases are TGTGCCAGCAGCTTGGCAGGGAAGGTTTACACTGAAGCTTTCTTT. Translated, it gives CASSLAGKVYTEAFF.

The rearrangement uses TRBV14 and TRBJ1-1; TRBD1 agrees at 8 bases. Trimming took 2 bases from V and 4 from J; bases not matched to a gene: 3. This CDR3 contains 14 residues. The germline gives CDR1 SGHDN, CDR2 FVKESK. This CDR3 is CASSQYRGSTEAFF. The CDR3 DNA sequence: TGTGCCAGCAGCCAATACAGGGGGTCCACTGAAGCTTTCTTT.

The J gene is TRBJ2-7, the V gene TRBV5-1, with D possibly being TRBD1 or TRBD2 (5 bases each). The V and J ends lost 4 bases and 5 bases respectively, with 10 bases between them. The germline V gene encodes CDR1 SGHRS and CDR2 YFSETQ. CDR3 length: 12 amino acids. CDR3 coding DNA: TGCGCCAGCAGCGAGGGGTTCCACGAGCAGTACTTC. This sequence encodes CASSEGFHEQYF.

This clone was seen just once. The rearrangement links TRBV30 to TRBJ2-1, with D possibly matching TRBD1 (6 bases). V was shortened by 1 base and J by 2 bases, with 12 bases between the two germline ends. Germline lookup yields CDR1 GTSNPN and CDR2 SVGIG (reference sequence). The CDR3 is made up of 15 amino acids. CDR3 DNA sequence: TGTGCCTGGAGTGCCGGGACAACACCCTACAATGAGCAGTTCTTC. As protein: CAWSAGTTPYNEQFF.

The J gene is TRBJ1-2, the V gene TRBV6-1; D might be TRBD1 (6 bases). Germline V gives CDR1 MNHNS, CDR2 SASEGT. Trimming left V 9 bases short and J 4 bases short, with 18 bases between. The CDR3 length is 14 residues. Here the CDR3 DNA reads TGTGCCAGTTTCCCTAGGGGCAGGGGCTATGGCTACACCTTC. This codes for CASFPRGRGYGYTF.

The chain uses TRBV19 and TRBJ1-3; no clear D. The CDR3 length is 14 residues. Germline CDR1 LNHDA, CDR2 SQIVND (reference sequence). The V and J ends lost 9 bases and 4 bases respectively, with 16 bases between them. The CDR3 is CASKRRGAGNTIYF. The CDR3 nucleotides read TGTGCCAGCAAGAGGCGAGGTGCAGGAAACACCATATATTTT. The whole variable domain, filled in from reference TRBV19 and TRBJ1-3, reads DGGITQSPKYLFRKEGQNVTLSCEQNLNHDAMYWYRQDPGQGLRLIYYSQIVNDFQKGDIAEGYSVSREKKESFPLTVTSAQKNPTAFYLCASKRRGAGNTIYFGEGSWLTVV.

This chain joins TRBV7-8 and TRBJ2-1; D is uncertain. The CDR3 is 16 residues long. Germline CDR1 is SGHVS and CDR2 is FQNEAQ. V was clipped by 7 bases and J by 0 bases, with 16 bases between them. The CDR3 DNA follows: TGTGCCAGCACCCCACCGATGAGGAGCTCCTACAATGAGCAGTTCTTC. Translated: CASTPPMRSSYNEQFF. The full variable domain, rest sourced from reference TRBV7-8 and TRBJ2-1, is GAGVSQSPRYKVAKRGQDVALRCDPISGHVSLFWYQQALGQGPEFLTYFQNEAQLDKSGLPSDRFFAERPEGSVSTLKIQRTQQEDSAVYLCASTPPMRSSYNEQFFGPGTRLTVL.

The chain links TRBV7-2 to TRBJ2-7, with unresolved D. Germline CDR1 SGHTA, CDR2 FQGNSA. V was pared by 5 bases and J by 4 bases, with 6 bases between. The CDR3 consists of 11 residues. The CDR3 reads CASSRPYEQYF. CDR3 bases: TGTGCCAGCAGCCGACCGTACGAGCAGTACTTC.

Here the CDR3 reads CASSQGVGRLETQYF. CDR3 nucleotide sequence: TGTGCCAGCAGCCAAGGGGTGGGACGATTGGAGACCCAGTACTTC. This chain joins TRBV4-2 and TRBJ2-5; D might be TRBD1 or TRBD2, each matching 5 bases. CDR3 size: 15 residues. Germline loops: CDR1 LGHNA, CDR2 YNFKEQ. The V gene lost 1 base and the J gene lost 5 bases, with 14 bases spanning the gap.

The V gene is TRBV5-4, the J gene TRBJ1-5; unclear D gene. Germline V CDR1 and CDR2: SGHNT, YYREEE (reference sequence). The germline V and J ends were trimmed by 6 bases and 2 bases, with 18 bases remaining between them. The CDR3 consists of 16 residues. The CDR3 DNA sequence: TGTGCCAGCACCCTAGAACGGGATTACCGCAATCAGCCCCAGCATTTT. It specifies CASTLERDYRNQPQHF.

This clone is a singleton in its sample. The chain couples TRBV11-2 to TRBJ2-5; D gene uncertain. The DNA end lines up better with TRBJ2-7; the J call may be wrong. Germline V gene sequence: CDR1 SGHAT, CDR2 FQNNGV. The CDR3 totals 14 residues. This CDR3 reads CASSLVARVGEQYF. The DNA of the CDR3 is TGTGCCAGCAGCTTAGTGGCTCGGGTCGGCGAGCAGTACTTC.

The chain combines TRBV7-3 with TRBJ1-6; 8 nucleotides agree with TRBD1. The germline V gene has CDR1 SGHTA and CDR2 FQGTGA. This CDR3 spans 13 amino acids. Losses at the gene ends were 4 bases for V and 10 bases for J; bases not matched to a gene: 3. The CDR3 nucleotides are TGTGCCAGCAGCTCGACAGGGGAGTCACCCCTCCACTTT. This translates into CASSSTGESPLHF.